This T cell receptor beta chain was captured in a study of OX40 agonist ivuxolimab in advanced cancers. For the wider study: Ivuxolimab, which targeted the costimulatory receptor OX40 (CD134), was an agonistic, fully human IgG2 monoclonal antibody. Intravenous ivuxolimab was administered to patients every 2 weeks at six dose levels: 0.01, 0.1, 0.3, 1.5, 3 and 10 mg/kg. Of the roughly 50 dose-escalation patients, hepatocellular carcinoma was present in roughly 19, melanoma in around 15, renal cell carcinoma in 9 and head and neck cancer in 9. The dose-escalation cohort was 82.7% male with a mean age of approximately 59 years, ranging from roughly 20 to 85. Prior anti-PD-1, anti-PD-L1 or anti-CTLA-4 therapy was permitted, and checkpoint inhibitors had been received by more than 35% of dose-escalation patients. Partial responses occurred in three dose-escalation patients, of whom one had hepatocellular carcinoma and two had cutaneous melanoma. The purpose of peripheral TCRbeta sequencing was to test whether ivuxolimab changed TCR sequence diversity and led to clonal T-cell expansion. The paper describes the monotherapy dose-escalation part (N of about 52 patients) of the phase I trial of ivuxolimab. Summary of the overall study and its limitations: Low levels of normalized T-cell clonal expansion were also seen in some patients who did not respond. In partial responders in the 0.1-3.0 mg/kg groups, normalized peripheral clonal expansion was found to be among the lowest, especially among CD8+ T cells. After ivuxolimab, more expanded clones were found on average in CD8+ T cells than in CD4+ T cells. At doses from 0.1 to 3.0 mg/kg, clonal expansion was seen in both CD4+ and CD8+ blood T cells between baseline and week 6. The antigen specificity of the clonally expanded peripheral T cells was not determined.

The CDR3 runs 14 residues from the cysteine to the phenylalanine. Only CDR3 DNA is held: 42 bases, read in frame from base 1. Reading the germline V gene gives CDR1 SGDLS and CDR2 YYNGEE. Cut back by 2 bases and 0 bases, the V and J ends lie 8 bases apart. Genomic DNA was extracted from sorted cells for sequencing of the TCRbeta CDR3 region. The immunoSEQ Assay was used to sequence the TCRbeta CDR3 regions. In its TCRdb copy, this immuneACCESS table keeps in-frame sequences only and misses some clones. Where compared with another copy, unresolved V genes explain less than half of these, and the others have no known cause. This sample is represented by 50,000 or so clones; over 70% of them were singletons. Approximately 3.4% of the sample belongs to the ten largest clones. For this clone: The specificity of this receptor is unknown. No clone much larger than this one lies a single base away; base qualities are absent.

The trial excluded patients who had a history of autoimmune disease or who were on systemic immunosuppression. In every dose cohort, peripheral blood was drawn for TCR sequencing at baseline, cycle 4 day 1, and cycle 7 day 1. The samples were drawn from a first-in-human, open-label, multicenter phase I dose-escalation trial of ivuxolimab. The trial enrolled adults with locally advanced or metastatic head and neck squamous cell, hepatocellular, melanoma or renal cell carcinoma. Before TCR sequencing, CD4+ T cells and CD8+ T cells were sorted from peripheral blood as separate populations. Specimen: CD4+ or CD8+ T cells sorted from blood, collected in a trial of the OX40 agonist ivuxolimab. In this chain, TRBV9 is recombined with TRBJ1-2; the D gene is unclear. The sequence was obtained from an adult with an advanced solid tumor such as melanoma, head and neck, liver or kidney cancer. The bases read TGTGCCAGCAGCGTGGCGGAAGCTAACTATGGCTACACCTTC. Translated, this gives CASSVAEANYGYTF.